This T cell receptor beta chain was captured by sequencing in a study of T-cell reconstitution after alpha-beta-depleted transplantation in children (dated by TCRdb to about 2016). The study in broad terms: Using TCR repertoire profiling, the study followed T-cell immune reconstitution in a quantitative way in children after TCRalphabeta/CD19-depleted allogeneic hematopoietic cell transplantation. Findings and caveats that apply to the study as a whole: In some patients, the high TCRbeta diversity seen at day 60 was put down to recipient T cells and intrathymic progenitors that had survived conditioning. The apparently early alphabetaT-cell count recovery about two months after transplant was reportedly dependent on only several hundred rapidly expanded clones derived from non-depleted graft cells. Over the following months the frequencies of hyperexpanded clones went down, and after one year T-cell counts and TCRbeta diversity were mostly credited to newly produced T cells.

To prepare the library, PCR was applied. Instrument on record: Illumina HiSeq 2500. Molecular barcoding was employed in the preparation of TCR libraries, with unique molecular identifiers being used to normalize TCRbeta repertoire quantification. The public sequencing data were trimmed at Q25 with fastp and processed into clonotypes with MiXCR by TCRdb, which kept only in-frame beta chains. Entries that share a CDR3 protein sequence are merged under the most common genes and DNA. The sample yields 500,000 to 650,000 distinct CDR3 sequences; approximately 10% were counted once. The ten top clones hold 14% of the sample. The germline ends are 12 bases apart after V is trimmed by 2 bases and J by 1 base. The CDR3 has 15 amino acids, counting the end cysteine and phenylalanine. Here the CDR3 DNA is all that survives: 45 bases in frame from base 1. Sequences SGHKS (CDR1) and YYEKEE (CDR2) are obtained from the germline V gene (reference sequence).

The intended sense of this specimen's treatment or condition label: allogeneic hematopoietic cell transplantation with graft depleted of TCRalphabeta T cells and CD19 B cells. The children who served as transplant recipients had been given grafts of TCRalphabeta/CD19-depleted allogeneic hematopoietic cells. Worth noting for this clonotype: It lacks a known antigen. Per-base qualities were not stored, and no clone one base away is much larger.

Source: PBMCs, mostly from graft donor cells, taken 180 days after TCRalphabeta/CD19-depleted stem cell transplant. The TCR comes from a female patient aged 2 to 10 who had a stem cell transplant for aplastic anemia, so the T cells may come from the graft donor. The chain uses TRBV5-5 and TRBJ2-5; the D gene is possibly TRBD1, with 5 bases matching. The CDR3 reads CASSLQAWAQETQYF. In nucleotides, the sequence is TGTGCCAGCAGCTTACAGGCGTGGGCCCAAGAGACCCAGTACTTC.